This T cell receptor beta chain was sequenced for a study of T cell repertoires in cytomegalovirus infection. Study in general: As its CMV epitopes, the study selected recently identified HLA-C-restricted and well-studied HLA-B-restricted targets.

This clonotype came up a few times. Its antigen remains unidentified. Overall study findings and caveats: Public TCR beta family frequency separated CMV-and-HLA carriers, including in an independent cohort. CMV-specific TCR beta clonotypes restricted by HLA-C dominated the ex vivo response.

V lost 8 bases to trimming and J lost 4 bases, with 11 bases between them. The CDR3 runs 13 residues. Germline CDR1 reads MNHNY; CDR2 reads SVGAGI (reference sequence). TCRdb independently ran MiXCR on the reads; one entry per CDR3 protein. The data hold about 920,000 distinct CDR3 sequences, with approximately 33% observed a single time. The chain employs TRBV6-6 and TRBJ1-4, with a weak D call TRBD1 (6 bases). The receptor was derived from a human donor in good health (CMV status not recorded). Some clones in this sample may be carry-over from other donors' samples. Here the sequenced sample was cultured CD8+ T cells from PBMCs, taken from culture after CMV antigen stimulation. The CDR3 bases are TGTGCCAGCGATGACAGGCTTAATGAAAAACTGTTTTTT. Protein sequence: CASDDRLNEKLFF.